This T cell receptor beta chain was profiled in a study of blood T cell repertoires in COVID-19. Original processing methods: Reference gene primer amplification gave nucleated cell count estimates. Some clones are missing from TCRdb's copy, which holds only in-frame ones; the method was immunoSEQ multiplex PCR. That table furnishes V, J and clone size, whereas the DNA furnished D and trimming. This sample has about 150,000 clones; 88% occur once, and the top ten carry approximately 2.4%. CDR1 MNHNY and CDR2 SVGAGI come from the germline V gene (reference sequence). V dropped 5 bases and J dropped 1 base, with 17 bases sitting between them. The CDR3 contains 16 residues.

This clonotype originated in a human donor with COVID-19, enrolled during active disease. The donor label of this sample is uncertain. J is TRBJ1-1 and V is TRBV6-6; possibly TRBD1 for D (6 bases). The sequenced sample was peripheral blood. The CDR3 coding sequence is TGTGCCAGCAGTACCGGGGGGACAAATGCGAACACTGAAGCTTTCTTT. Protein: CASSTGGTNANTEAFF.